A selection of T cell receptor beta chains follows, all from one sample in a study of shared clonotypes between healthy human individuals. Data came from immunoSEQ multiplex PCR; TCRdb stores just in-frame clones and leaves some out. The repertoire holds approximately 330,000 clones, with about 70% as singletons. Input material: memory CD4+ T cells sorted from blood. These receptors all come from a young man in good health. The CDR3 runs from the conserved cysteine through the conserved F or W. D genes are given only for firm matches. Expanded clones are given a class, and other clones once, few, many or no size at all.

>TRBD1|TRBJ2-2|TRBV7-2|few
TGTGCCAGCAGCTTAGCGGACGGGACAGGGTCCACCGGGGAGCTGTTTTTT
CASSLADGTGSTGELFF
>TRBD2|TRBJ2-1|TRBV5-1|many
TGCGCCAGCTACGGACTAGGGGCTTACAATGAGCAGTTCTTC
CASYGLGAYNEQFF
>.|TRBJ2-7|TRBV28|.
TGTGCCAGCAGTTCCTCCGGAGCCTCCAAACTCTACGAGCAGTACTTC
CASSSSGASKLYEQYF
>TRBD2|TRBJ2-1|TRBV5-1|.
TGCGCCAGCAGCAAACTAGCGGGAGCTCTCAATGAGCAGTTCTTC
CASSKLAGALNEQFF
>.|TRBJ1-1|TRBV5-1|.
TGCGCCAGCAGCTTAGGACAGGAAGCTTTCTTT
CASSLGQEAFF
>.|TRBJ2-1|TRBV10-3|.
TGTGCCATCAGGAGGGAGTCCTACAATGAGCAGTTCTTC
CAIRRESYNEQFF
>.|TRBJ2-1|TRBV7-9|.
TGTGCCAGCAGCTTAAGGGGGGCTAACTACAATGAGCAGTTCTTC
CASSLRGANYNEQFF
>TRBD1|TRBJ2-5|TRBV5-6|.
TGTGCCAGCGCACCCTACGGACAGGGGCAAGAGACCCAGTACTTC
CASAPYGQGQETQYF
>TRBD1|TRBJ1-6|TRBV2|.
TGTGCCAGCAGTGAGCTGGACAGGGAAAATTCACCCCTCCACTTT
CASSELDRENSPLHF
>.|TRBJ2-1|TRBV7-8|.
TGTGCCAGCAGCTTAGGTTGGGGGGACAATGAGCAGTTCTTC
CASSLGWGDNEQFF
>TRBD1|TRBJ2-1|TRBV2|.
TGTGCCAGCAGTGAACTACAGGGGGGAAACAATGAGCAGTTCTTC
CASSELQGGNNEQFF
>TRBD1|TRBJ1-2|TRBV5-4|.
TGTGCCAGCAGCCCGGGACAGTCTAACTATGGCTACACCTTC
CASSPGQSNYGYTF
>.|TRBJ2-2|TRBV2|.
TGTGCCAGCAGTGTAGGGACCAGAACCGGGGAGCTGTTTTTT
CASSVGTRTGELFF
>TRBD2|TRBJ2-1|TRBV5-4|.
TGTGCCAGCAGCCTAGCGGGAGGGCCGGTTTCCAATGAGCAGTTCTTC
CASSLAGGPVSNEQFF
>TRBD1|TRBJ2-1|TRBV4-3|many
TGCGCCAGCAGCGAGAAGGACAGGGGGGGTTACAATGAGCAGTTCTTC
CASSEKDRGGYNEQFF
>.|TRBJ2-3|TRBV29-1|.
TGCAGCGTTAAGGGTAACACAGATACGCAGTATTTT
CSVKGNTDTQYF
>.|TRBJ1-2|TRBV6-6|.
TGTGCCAGCAGTTACTTGGCCGTGTCGAGTGGCTACACCTTC
CASSYLAVSSGYTF
>.|TRBJ2-6|TRBV5-4|many
TGTGCCAGCAGCTTGTTCTCCGCCTCTGGGGCCAACGTCCTGACTTTC
CASSLFSASGANVLTF
>.|TRBJ2-5|TRBV7-9|.
TGTGCCAGCAGCTTAGAAGGGTCAGGACAAGAGACCCAGTACTTC
CASSLEGSGQETQYF
>.|TRBJ2-5|TRBV18|.
TGTGCCAGCTCTCCCGCGAGGTCCCGACCCCAAGAGACCCAGTACTTC
CASSPARSRPQETQYF
>.|TRBJ2-7|TRBV5-6|few
TGTGCCAGCAGCTTGGGGGGTCTCTACGAGCAGTACTTC
CASSLGGLYEQYF
>.|TRBJ2-3|TRBV4-3|.
TGCGCCAGCAGCCAAGATAGGGGGATAGATACGCAGTATTTT
CASSQDRGIDTQYF
>.|TRBJ1-1|TRBV6-1|few
TGTGCCAGCAGGGAATTTGAAGCTTTCTTT
CASREFEAFF
>.|TRBJ1-4|TRBV4-2|.
TGTGCCAGCAGCCATCAACCCGGGGACGTAGGGGAAAAACTGTTTTTT
CASSHQPGDVGEKLFF
>.|TRBJ2-6|TRBV14|.
TGTGCCAGCAGCTATAGTTTGTCTGGGGCCAACGTCCTGACTTTC
CASSYSLSGANVLTF
>TRBD2|TRBJ2-3|TRBV7-9|.
TGTGCCAGCAGCTCCGGGGGACTAGCGGGCAGCACAGATACGCAGTATTTT
CASSSGGLAGSTDTQYF
>TRBD1|TRBJ2-1|TRBV11-3|few
TGTGCCAGCAGCTTAGAAGGGACAGGGTTTCACGAGCAGTTCTTC
CASSLEGTGFHEQFF
>.|TRBJ2-2|TRBV5-4|once
TGTGCCAGCAGCTTAGCAGGCTCGGTCGCCGGGGAGCTGTTTTTT
CASSLAGSVAGELFF
>TRBD1|TRBJ2-3|TRBV27|.
TGTGCCAGCAGTTTTCAGGTGACAGGGACAGATACGCAGTATTTT
CASSFQVTGTDTQYF
>TRBD1|TRBJ2-1|TRBV27|.
TGTGCCAGCAGTGGGACAGCCTACAATGAGCAGTTCTTC
CASSGTAYNEQFF